This is a list of T cell receptor beta chains from one sample in a study of blood T cell repertoires in COVID-19. Assay used: immunoSEQ multiplex PCR; TCRdb lists only in-frame clones, some missing. The table shows a few hundred thousand clones, with 80% to 95% occurring only once. Sequencing was performed on peripheral blood. Source of these receptors: a woman aged 25 to 45 with COVID-19, enrolled during active disease. Both conserved end residues are part of each CDR3. The D gene is left open where the match is weak. Only part of the rows carry a size: once, few, many, or a class if the clone is expanded.

CDR3 protein	CDR3 DNA	V gene	J gene	clone size	D gene
CASSYSPRAREQYF	TGTGCCAGCAGTTACTCGCCGAGGGCTCGCGAGCAGTACTTC	TRBV6-2/TRBV6-3	TRBJ2-7	.	.
CASSQDINQPQHF	TGTGCCAGCAGCCAAGATATCAATCAGCCCCAGCATTTT	TRBV3-1/TRBV3-2	TRBJ1-5	.	.
CASSTGTGANQPQHF	TGCGCCAGCAGCACCGGGACAGGGGCGAATCAGCCCCAGCATTTT	TRBV5-1	TRBJ1-5	.	TRBD1
CASSTAYRVRSLMNTEAFF	TGTGCCAGCAGTACCGCCTACCGGGTCCGTTCTCTTATGAACACTGAAGCTTTCTTT	TRBV28	TRBJ1-1	.	.
CASHRQGDVPQHF	TGTGCCAGCCACCGACAGGGGGACGTGCCCCAGCATTTT	TRBV19	TRBJ1-5	.	TRBD1
CSVEEGRVAEKLFF	TGCAGCGTTGAAGAGGGCAGGGTGGCTGAAAAACTGTTTTTT	TRBV29-1	TRBJ1-4	.	.
CATPSGGPEQFF	TGTGCCACCCCGTCCGGGGGTCCTGAGCAGTTCTTC	TRBV2	TRBJ2-1	.	.
CASNRQGAAEAFF	TGTGCCAGCAATCGTCAGGGGGCGGCTGAAGCTTTCTTT	TRBV6-6	TRBJ1-1	.	TRBD1
CASSAGQGSGANVLTF	TGTGCCAGCAGTGCGGGACAGGGGTCTGGGGCCAACGTCCTGACTTTC	TRBV6-4	TRBJ2-6	.	TRBD1
CASSLTGGRGTSTDTQYF	TGTGCCAGCAGCTTAACTGGCGGGAGGGGGACTAGCACAGATACGCAGTATTTT	TRBV7-3	TRBJ2-3	.	TRBD2
CASRSIQGADRTQYF	TGTGCCAGCAGGAGTATACAGGGAGCGGATCGGACCCAGTACTTC	TRBV6-5	TRBJ2-5	.	.
CAIQTETYEQYF	TGTGCCATCCAGACAGAAACCTACGAGCAGTACTTC	TRBV7-8	TRBJ2-7	.	.
CASSLAEMGGYTF	TGTGCCAGCAGCTTAGCGGAGATGGGTGGCTACACCTTC	TRBV7-8	TRBJ1-2	.	.
CASGRGITDTQYF	TGTGCTAGTGGTCGGGGAATTACAGATACGCAGTATTTT	TRBV12-5	TRBJ2-3	.	.
CASNVRDGNTIYF	TGTGCCAGCAACGTGAGGGATGGAAACACCATATATTTT	TRBV12-3/TRBV12-4	TRBJ1-3	.	.
CASSDYGTGRPYEQYF	TGTGCCAGCAGTGACTATGGGACTGGGAGACCCTACGAGCAGTACTTC	TRBV6-1	TRBJ2-7	.	.
CASSYPGEAFF	TGTGCCAGCAGTTACCCAGGTGAAGCTTTCTTT	TRBV6-2/TRBV6-3	TRBJ1-1	.	.
CASSLEAGGIYGYTF	TGTGCCAGCAGCTTAGAGGCAGGGGGAATTTATGGCTACACCTTC	TRBV11-2	TRBJ1-2	once	TRBD1
CASSLEGVEAQPQHF	TGTGCCAGCAGTTTAGAGGGGGTTGAGGCTCAGCCCCAGCATTTT	TRBV27	TRBJ1-5	.	.
CASSPLRGGEQYF	TGTGCCAGCAGTCCCCTCAGGGGCGGCGAGCAGTACTTC	TRBV28	TRBJ2-7	.	.
CASSQFVLARYEQYF	TGCGCCAGCAGCCAATTTGTCCTAGCCCGATACGAGCAGTACTTC	TRBV4-1	TRBJ2-7	.	.
CASSPTPSGRAYEQYF	TGCGCCAGCAGCCCGACCCCTAGCGGGAGGGCGTACGAGCAGTACTTC	TRBV4-3	TRBJ2-7	.	TRBD2
CAWSVPQKFTDTQYF	TGTGCCTGGAGTGTACCACAGAAATTCACAGATACGCAGTATTTT	TRBV30	TRBJ2-3	.	.
CASSPLRLVPSSSGRHTGELFF	TGTGCCAGCTCACCACTTCGGCTTGTTCCCTCTTCTAGCGGGAGACACACCGGGGAGCTGTTTTTT	TRBV18	TRBJ2-2	.	TRBD2
CASSSGLPTGDTQYF	TGCGCCAGCAGCTCGGGACTACCTACGGGAGATACGCAGTATTTT	TRBV5-1	TRBJ2-3	.	TRBD2
CASSPTNHNSPLHF	TGTGCCAGCAGTCCGACTAATCATAATTCACCCCTCCACTTT	TRBV6-5	TRBJ1-6	.	.
CASFTGGEVRPQHF	TGTGCCAGCTTCACAGGGGGCGAAGTGCGGCCCCAGCATTTT	TRBV28	TRBJ1-5	.	TRBD1
CASSPRETGHYGYTF	TGCGCCAGCAGCCCGAGGGAGACAGGGCACTATGGCTACACCTTC	TRBV4-1	TRBJ1-2	.	TRBD1
CASSLAVAENSYEQYF	TGTGCCAGCAGCTTAGCGGTAGCGGAGAACTCCTACGAGCAGTACTTC	TRBV7-6	TRBJ2-7	.	.
CASSATRQPTNEKLFF	TGTGCCAGCAGTGCGACGCGACAACCAACTAATGAAAAACTGTTTTTT	TRBV2	TRBJ1-4	.	.
CATSPSLTTNEKLFF	TGTGCCACCAGCCCCTCCCTTACAACTAATGAAAAACTGTTTTTT	TRBV15	TRBJ1-4	few	.
CSVTGTSGRSGGELFF	TGCAGCGTCACTGGGACTAGCGGGAGGTCTGGCGGGGAGCTGTTTTTT	TRBV29-1	TRBJ2-2	.	TRBD2
CASSQRKGQLAYEQYF	TGTGCCAGCAGCCAAAGGAAGGGACAGCTTGCCTACGAGCAGTACTTC	TRBV11-2	TRBJ2-7	.	TRBD1
CASSRQGTGELFF	TGTGCCAGCAGCCGCCAGGGGACCGGGGAGCTGTTTTTT	TRBV12-3/TRBV12-4	TRBJ2-2	.	.
CASSVGGSYEQYF	TGTGCCAGCAGCGTGGGAGGGTCTTACGAGCAGTACTTC	TRBV9	TRBJ2-7	.	TRBD2
CASSPVAVNYGYTF	TGTGCCAGCAGTCCTGTGGCCGTAAACTATGGCTACACCTTC	TRBV2	TRBJ1-2	.	.
CASSLGGGRDTQYF	TGTGCCAGCAGCTTAGGGGGCGGGAGAGATACGCAGTATTTT	TRBV7-3	TRBJ2-3	.	.
CASSLQGSWTEAFF	TGTGCCAGCAGTTTACAGGGTAGTTGGACTGAAGCTTTCTTT	TRBV27	TRBJ1-1	.	.
CASSLSKTRSGEQFF	TGTGCCAGCAGTTTATCGAAAACGCGGAGCGGGGAGCAGTTCTTC	TRBV27	TRBJ2-1	.	.
CASSGIAGADTQYF	TGTGCCAGCAGCGGAATAGCGGGCGCAGATACGCAGTATTTT	TRBV9	TRBJ2-3	.	TRBD2
CASTFPGGGPEDTQYF	TGTGCCAGCACCTTCCCCGGGGGAGGGCCGGAAGATACGCAGTATTTT	TRBV28	TRBJ2-3	.	TRBD2